Listed here are 27 T cell receptor beta chains from one sample, sequenced in a study of beta chain features in type 1 diabetes. Whole-study results and caveats: Type 1 diabetes patients had moderately but significantly shorter TCRB CDR3s in all four CD4+ subsets.

What was sequenced were expressed TCRB transcripts, since all of the isolated RNA had been reverse transcribed. Libraries were prepared by immunoSEQ multiplex PCR; TCRdb keeps only in-frame clonotypes and omits some of them. The sample includes some 660,000 clones, 11% to 15% of them seen just once. These receptors have no known antigen. Sample: naive CD4+ T cells from blood. Receptors originate from a man aged 18 to 30 with type 1 diabetes.

About this clone: This clone may be a read error of a much larger clone one base away. CDR3 coding DNA: TGTGCCATCAGTGAGACAGATCAGCCCCAGCATTTT. It is translated as CAISETDQPQHF. This chain joins TRBV10-3 and TRBJ1-5, with D hard to call. This CDR3 is built from 12 residues. CDR1 ENHRY and CDR2 SYGVKD come from the germline V gene. Deletions cut 2 bases from V and 5 bases from J, with 4 bases between.

This clone was observed a few times. The genes are TRBV29-1 and TRBJ1-1; TRBD1 aligns across 7 bases. The CDR3 is 13 residues long. V trimming: 3 bases; J trimming: 1 base; junction bases outside the gene matches: 2. Germline V gives CDR1 SQVTM, CDR2 ANQGSEA. Written as DNA, the CDR3 is TGCAGCGTTGAGGGACAGACGAACACTGAAGCTTTCTTT. It yields the protein CSVEGQTNTEAFF.

The sample holds one count of this clone. This chain uses TRBV7-2 with TRBJ2-3; 7 nucleotides agree with TRBD1. CDR1 and CDR2 (germline): SGHTA, FQGNSA. Unmatched junction bases numbered 8, after V lost 5 bases and J lost 3 bases. This CDR3 spans 15 amino acids. The CDR3 nucleotides are TGTGCCAGCAGCACCCAGACAGGGCTGACAGATACGCAGTATTTT. Its protein is CASSTQTGLTDTQYF.

The table lists this clone with a few counts. The chain recombines TRBV28 with TRBJ1-2, with 7 positions matching TRBD1. The CDR3 totals 14 residues. CDR1 and CDR2 (germline): MDHEN, SYDVKM. Trimming cost V 5 bases and J 7 bases; bases outside gene matches: 10. CDR3 region: CASSPQDRTSGYTF. As DNA, the CDR3 is TGTGCCAGCAGTCCCCAGGACAGGACCAGTGGCTACACCTTC.

The sample holds a few counts of this clone. This chain uses TRBV30 with TRBJ2-1; a weak D match, TRBD2 (6 bases). CDR1 is GTSNPN and CDR2 is SVGIG in the germline V gene (reference sequence). This CDR3 is 18 amino acids long. V dropped 0 bases and J dropped 2 bases, with 20 bases sitting between them. The CDR3 region has the DNA TGTGCCTGGAGTGTCCCAAAGGTGGGGGGAGGCGCCTACAATGAGCAGTTCTTC. Its translation: CAWSVPKVGGGAYNEQFF. The complete variable domain, with remaining parts taken from reference TRBV30 and TRBJ2-1, reads SQTIHQWPATLVQPVGSPLSLECTVEGTSNPNLYWYRQAAGRGLQLLFYSVGIGQISSEVPQNLSASRPQDRQFILSSKKLLLSDSGFYLCAWSVPKVGGGAYNEQFFGPGTRLTVL.

V and J are TRBV7-2 and TRBJ2-7, with 8 bases that match TRBD1. The CDR3 spans 17 residues. Germline V lookup: CDR1 SGHTA, CDR2 FQGNSA. J gave up 0 bases and V 1 base, and 8 bases lay outside the gene matches. CDR3 sequence reads: CASSLVAGGVRSYEQYF. CDR3 in DNA: TGTGCCAGCAGCTTAGTGGCAGGGGGCGTACGCTCCTACGAGCAGTACTTC.

This clone was counted between two and nine times. The V call is TRBV6-1, the J call TRBJ2-7; 11 bases agree with TRBD1. Germline trimming cut 7 bases from V and 2 bases from J; bases unmatched to any gene: 7. CDR1 is MNHNS and CDR2 is SASEGT in the germline V gene. This CDR3 is built from 15 residues. Here the CDR3 reads CASMRLGQGAYEQYF. Written as DNA, the CDR3 is TGTGCCAGCATGCGGCTGGGACAGGGGGCCTACGAGCAGTACTTC.

Only a few counts were recorded for this clone. The chain couples TRBV10-3 to TRBJ2-7; TRBD1 agrees at 7 bases. V shed 5 bases and J 3 bases; nucleotides not matched to a gene: 7. The CDR3 has 14 amino acids. Germline assignment: CDR1 ENHRY and CDR2 SYGVKD. CDR3 protein: CAISRQGFSYEQYF. CDR3 DNA sequence: TGTGCCATCAGTCGACAGGGATTTAGCTACGAGCAGTACTTC.

This clone was seen a handful of times. V is TRBV28 and J is TRBJ2-2; TRBD1 agrees at 9 bases. The CDR3 runs to 18 residues. V was pared by 4 bases and J by 5 bases, with 14 bases of the junction left unmatched. In germline, CDR1 is MDHEN, CDR2 SYDVKM. The DNA for the CDR3 is TGTGCCAGCAGTTCGCCTTCCACACAGGGGGCGCGTACCGGGGAGCTGTTTTTT. Translated: CASSSPSTQGARTGELFF.

This clone occurred a few times. The chain has TRBV5-1 and TRBJ1-2; D is ambiguous. In germline, CDR1 is SGHRS, CDR2 YFSETQ. V shed 0 bases and J shed 6 bases, with 12 bases lying between them. The CDR3 runs 14 residues. The CDR3 DNA reads as TGCGCCAGCAGCTTGGGGGCTGCAATTGATGGCTACACCTTC. Its protein product is CASSLGAAIDGYTF.

This clone came up a few times. V is TRBV5-4 and J is TRBJ1-1; D not certain. Germline V gene sequence: CDR1 SGHNT, CDR2 YYREEE (reference sequence). The V gene lost 3 bases and the J gene lost 1 base, with 7 bases spanning the gap. There are 13 residues in the CDR3. CDR3 sequence reads: CASSYDTNTEAFF. The CDR3 nucleotides read TGTGCCAGCAGCTACGACACGAACACTGAAGCTTTCTTT.

V usage is TRBV6-5 and J usage is TRBJ2-5; 7 bases align to TRBD1. V was pared by 0 bases and J by 5 bases, with 9 bases of the junction left unmatched. Germline-derived CDR1 and CDR2 are MNHEY and SVGAGI. CDR3 size: 16 residues. DNA for the CDR3: TGTGCCAGCAGTTACTCTTTGACAGGGTCTGGGGAGACCCAGTACTTC. This translates into CASSYSLTGSGETQYF.

The chain carries TRBV27 and TRBJ1-6; TRBD1 agrees at 9 bases. In germline, CDR1 is MNHEY, CDR2 SMNVEV (reference sequence). The V gene end was trimmed by 4 bases and the J gene end by 10 bases; junction bases not matched to a gene: 5. The CDR3 totals 14 residues. The CDR3 here is CASSWTGEGSPLHF. The DNA for the CDR3 is TGTGCCAGCAGTTGGACAGGGGAAGGATCACCCCTCCACTTT.

This clone was seen a handful of times. V usage is TRBV29-1 and J usage is TRBJ1-1; D not certain. The germline V gene encodes CDR1 SQVTM and CDR2 ANQGSEA. Trimming removed 2 bases from V and 2 bases from J, with 9 bases in between. There are 13 residues in the CDR3. This CDR3 is CSVETAENTEAFF. In DNA, the CDR3 is TGCAGCGTTGAAACGGCAGAAAACACTGAAGCTTTCTTT.

J is TRBJ2-5 and V is TRBV9; 9 bases map to TRBD2. J was trimmed by 5 bases and V by 0 bases; bases with no gene match: 11. Germline loops: CDR1 SGDLS, CDR2 YYNGEE. The CDR3 is 17 amino acids. The CDR3 reads CASSVGLAASLGETQYF. The CDR3 DNA reads TGTGCCAGCAGCGTAGGACTAGCGGCCTCCTTGGGGGAGACCCAGTACTTC.

This clone has just a few counts. The rearrangement uses TRBV5-1 and TRBJ1-2, with a tentative D call TRBD1 (5 bases). With 0 bases removed from V and 4 bases from J, the gap between germline ends came to 10 bases. Per germline, CDR1 SGHRS and CDR2 YFSETQ. There are 14 residues in the CDR3. The CDR3 nucleotides read TGCGCCAGCAGCTTGGTCAGTGGGGGCTATGGCTACACCTTC. Amino acids: CASSLVSGGYGYTF.

A few counts support this clone. The chain combines TRBV6-1 with TRBJ1-2, with a possible D match to TRBD1 (5 bases). Trimming shortened V by 2 bases and J by 5 bases, and 15 bases separated the two germline ends. Germline CDR1 reads MNHNS; CDR2 reads SASEGT. The CDR3 contains 15 residues. CDR3 sequence (DNA): TGTGCCAGCAGTGAACTGACGGGGCAGAAATATGGCTACACCTTC. It translates to CASSELTGQKYGYTF.

In this sample, this clone turned up a few times. This chain joins TRBV29-1 and TRBJ1-1; unclear D gene. The CDR3 covers 13 residues. V was clipped by 6 bases and J by 0 bases, with 11 bases between them. Germline V gene lookup returns CDR1 SQVTM and CDR2 ANQGSEA. The CDR3 is CSVITVMNTEAFF. The CDR3, as DNA: TGCAGCGTCATCACAGTTATGAACACTGAAGCTTTCTTT. Full variable domain (rest looked up from reference TRBV29-1 and TRBJ1-1): SAVISQKPSRDICQRGTSLTIQCQVDSQVTMMFWYRQQPGQSLTLIATANQGSEATYESGFVIDKFPISRPNLTFSTLTVSNMSPEDSSIYLCSVITVMNTEAFFGQGTRLTVV.

CDR3: CAWSVRADLSKNIQYF. The CDR3 bases are TGTGCCTGGAGTGTACGGGCAGATCTTTCCAAAAACATTCAGTACTTC. This chain links TRBV30 with TRBJ2-4; D gene unclear. The CDR3 consists of 16 residues. Germline V CDR1 and CDR2: GTSNPN, SVGIG (reference sequence). Trimming left V 0 bases short and J 2 bases short, with 14 bases between.

Details on this clone: This specimen includes other DNA sequences encoding the same CDR3. The chain joins TRBV4-3 to TRBJ1-1; D may be TRBD1 (5 bases). CDR1 is LGHNA, CDR2 YSLEER, per germline. The CDR3 length is 15 residues. V dropped 0 bases and J dropped 0 bases, with 8 bases sitting between them. Here the CDR3 reads CASSQEEGLNTEAFF. In DNA, the CDR3 is TGCGCCAGCAGCCAAGAGGAGGGGCTGAACACTGAAGCTTTCTTT.

The chain links TRBV18 to TRBJ2-1; no clear D gene. With 1 base removed from V and 8 bases from J, the gap between germline ends came to 18 bases. The CDR3 is 16 residues long. CDR1 KGHSH and CDR2 LQKENI come from the germline V gene. The CDR3 spells CASSPRVGPPSDEQFF. The CDR3, as DNA: TGTGCCAGCTCACCACGCGTCGGGCCACCGTCGGATGAGCAGTTCTTC.

V is TRBV29-1 and J is TRBJ2-3, with D perhaps given as TRBD1 or TRBD2 (5 bases each). Germline CDR1 and CDR2: SQVTM and ANQGSEA. Trimming took 3 bases from V and 2 from J, leaving 15 bases between them. The CDR3 loop spans 15 amino acids. The CDR3 bases are TGCAGCGTTGACCTCTTCGGGACCCTCACAGATACGCAGTATTTT. This codes for CSVDLFGTLTDTQYF.

The table lists this clone with a few counts. The J gene is TRBJ2-1, the V gene TRBV2, with D possibly being TRBD2 (5 bases). Per the germline V gene, CDR1 is SNHLY and CDR2 is FYNNEI. The ends were cut back, 7 bases at V and 5 bases at J, with 15 bases in the middle. This CDR3 contains 14 residues. Written as DNA, the CDR3 is TGTGCCAGCAATCCAAGCGGAGTAAACAATGAGCAGTTCTTC. Amino acids: CASNPSGVNNEQFF.

In nucleotides, the CDR3 is TGTGCCTGGAGTTTGGTTGCAGCCACGATAGGAAACACCATATATTTT. This encodes CAWSLVAATIGNTIYF. The rearrangement uses TRBV30 and TRBJ1-3; D remains ambiguous. Germline assignment: CDR1 GTSNPN and CDR2 SVGIG (reference sequence). V shed 2 bases and J shed 4 bases, with 18 bases lying between them. The CDR3 loop spans 16 amino acids. Supplemented by reference TRBV30 and TRBJ1-3, the full variable domain reads SQTIHQWPATLVQPVGSPLSLECTVEGTSNPNLYWYRQAAGRGLQLLFYSVGIGQISSEVPQNLSASRPQDRQFILSSKKLLLSDSGFYLCAWSLVAATIGNTIYFGEGSWLTVV.

About this clone: Germline is not matched at one junction end, which may reflect a read error. The V call is TRBV11-2, the J call TRBJ2-3; 11 nucleotides align to TRBD1. CDR1 and CDR2 from the germline V gene are SGHAT and FQNNGV. The CDR3 extends over 16 amino acids. The CDR3 DNA sequence: TGTGCCAGCAGCCTAGACGGGACAGGGGGATCAGATACGCAGTATTTT. Protein sequence: CASSLDGTGGSDTQYF.

J is TRBJ1-1 and V is TRBV18; D gene uncertain. V lost 6 bases to trimming and J lost 3 bases, with 11 bases between them. Per the germline V gene, CDR1 is KGHSH and CDR2 is LQKENI. This CDR3 has 13 residues. In nucleotides, the CDR3 is TGTGCCAGCTCTGAAGGGATTTACACTGAAGCTTTCTTT. This codes for CASSEGIYTEAFF. The complete variable domain, with remaining parts taken from reference TRBV18 and TRBJ1-1, reads NAGVMQNPRHLVRRRGQEARLRCSPMKGHSHVYWYRQLPEEGLKFMVYLQKENIIDESGMPKERFSAEFPKEGPSILRIQQVVRGDSAAYFCASSEGIYTEAFFGQGTRLTVV.

A remark on this clone: The same CDR3 is also encoded by other DNA sequences in this sample. The chain joins TRBV5-1 to TRBJ2-5, with 11 positions matching TRBD1. Per the germline V gene, CDR1 is SGHRS and CDR2 is YFSETQ. This CDR3 has 14 residues. With 4 bases clipped from V and 4 bases from J, the junction kept 3 bases outside the gene matches. The CDR3 region is CASSTGTGGETQYF. CDR3 coding DNA: TGCGCCAGCAGCACTGGGACAGGGGGAGAGACCCAGTACTTC. The full variable domain, completed using reference TRBV5-1 and TRBJ2-5, is KAGVTQTPRYLIKTRGQQVTLSCSPISGHRSVSWYQQTPGQGLQFLFEYFSETQRNKGNFPGRFSGRQFSNSRSEMNVSTLELGDSALYLCASSTGTGGETQYFGPGTRLLVL.